Listed here are 13 T cell receptor beta chains from one sample, sequenced in a study of blood T cell repertoires in COVID-19. This table comes from immunoSEQ multiplex PCR, and its TCRdb copy is limited to in-frame clones, with some not included. The sample yields around 84,000 clones, roughly 80% seen once. The sample comprised peripheral blood. These receptors originate from a woman in her thirties or forties with active or convalescent COVID-19.

This chain joins TRBV27 and TRBJ1-6; D is undetermined. The V and J ends lost 6 bases and 0 bases respectively, with 6 bases between them. The CDR3 totals 14 residues. Looked up from germline, CDR1 is MNHEY and CDR2 is SMNVEV (reference sequence). The CDR3 loop reads CASRQSSYNSPLHF. CDR3 DNA: TGTGCCAGCAGACAGAGCTCCTATAATTCACCCCTCCACTTT.

The chain has TRBV7-3 and TRBJ2-6; D gene unclear. V lost 0 bases and J lost 0, with 9 bases in between. The CDR3 spans 17 residues. From germline, CDR1 is SGHTA and CDR2 FQGTGA. The CDR3 nucleotides read TGTGCCAGCAGCTTAACCAGTACCTTCTCTGGGGCCAACGTCCTGACTTTC. Translation gives CASSLTSTFSGANVLTF. Based on the CDR3 plus reference TRBV7-3 and TRBJ2-6, the full variable domain is GAGVSQTPSNKVTEKGKYVELRCDPISGHTALYWYRQSLGQGPEFLIYFQGTGAADDSGLPNDRFFAVRPEGSVSTLKIQRTERGDSAVYLCASSLTSTFSGANVLTFGAGSRLTVL.

This chain uses TRBV2 with TRBJ1-1, with unresolved D. V lost 8 bases, J lost 10 bases, and 14 bases lay in between. The CDR3 contains 11 residues. CDR1 is SNHLY, CDR2 FYNNEI, per germline. This CDR3 is CASFPTPGAFF. In DNA, the CDR3 is TGTGCCAGCTTCCCAACCCCGGGAGCTTTCTTT.

The CDR3 protein is CSVDRTGDYGYTF. CDR3 DNA sequence: TGCAGCGTCGACCGAACGGGGGACTATGGCTACACCTTC. This chain uses TRBV29-1 with TRBJ1-2; the D gene is possibly TRBD1 (5 bases). Germline V gives CDR1 SQVTM, CDR2 ANQGSEA. With 6 bases removed from V and 3 bases from J, the gap between germline ends came to 14 bases. This CDR3 is 13 amino acids long.

The chain joins TRBV6-2 or TRBV6-3 to TRBJ2-2; the match to TRBD2 covers 8 bases. Germline CDR1 reads MNHEY; CDR2 reads SVGEGT. V was clipped by 4 bases and J by 3 bases; unmatched bases: 1. The CDR3 consists of 14 residues. CDR3: CASSLLADTGELFF. The CDR3 nucleotides read TGTGCCAGCAGTTTACTAGCGGACACCGGGGAGCTGTTTTTT.

The chain employs TRBV28 and TRBJ2-2, with 8 positions matching TRBD2. The CDR3 length is 15 residues. V trimming: 6 bases; J trimming: 1 base; junction bases outside the gene matches: 4. CDR1 is MDHEN, CDR2 SYDVKM, per germline. CDR3 in amino acids: CASRRAGENTGELFF. The CDR3 DNA follows: TGTGCCAGCAGGAGAGCGGGAGAGAACACCGGGGAGCTGTTTTTT.

The chain employs TRBV18 and TRBJ2-1, with TRBD2 matching over 7 bases. The germline V gene encodes CDR1 KGHSH and CDR2 LQKENI. J was trimmed by 2 bases and V by 1 base; bases with no gene match: 5. The CDR3 totals 16 residues. The CDR3 DNA is TGTGCCAGCTCACCACTTCAGGGAGGGCCCTACAATGAGCAGTTCTTC. Residues: CASSPLQGGPYNEQFF.

This clone has a handful of counts. This chain joins TRBV7-8 and TRBJ2-7; D is possibly TRBD2 (5 bases). CDR3 size: 16 residues. The germline V gene encodes CDR1 SGHVS and CDR2 FQNEAQ. Trimming stripped 4 bases from V and 0 bases from J, with 16 bases between. Here the CDR3 DNA reads TGTGCCAGCAGCTCCGCGGGCGGCCGTAACTCCTACGAGCAGTACTTC. It translates to CASSSAGGRNSYEQYF.

This clone has more than one count but fewer than ten. The chain uses TRBV6-5 and TRBJ1-6; 7 nucleotides match TRBD1. The CDR3 is 14 amino acids. Unmatched junction bases numbered 3, after V lost 6 bases and J lost 4 bases. Per germline, CDR1 MNHEY and CDR2 SVGAGI. In DNA, the CDR3 is TGTGCCAGCAGACCGGGACAGTATAATTCACCCCTCCACTTT. Protein: CASRPGQYNSPLHF.

The V call is TRBV20-1, the J call TRBJ2-5; weak D call: TRBD1 (6 bases). The germline gives CDR1 DFQATT, CDR2 SNEGSKA (reference sequence). This CDR3 has 17 residues. V gave up 3 bases and J gave up 4 bases, with 24 bases separating them. The CDR3 DNA is TGCAGTGCTAGTGCCGGGACACCGGTCGGTAGAGGAGAGACCCAGTACTTC. Protein sequence: CSASAGTPVGRGETQYF.

The genes are TRBV27 and TRBJ1-1; D may be TRBD1 (6 bases). Trimming left V 3 bases short and J 5 bases short, with 13 bases between. Germline V gene data show CDR1 as MNHEY and CDR2 as SMNVEV (reference sequence). CDR3 size: 14 residues. The DNA for the CDR3 is TGTGCCAGCAGTTTTACAGGGCTTAGGACTGAAGCTTTCTTT. It specifies CASSFTGLRTEAFF.

This clone was seen a few times. This chain links TRBV7-9 with TRBJ1-5; tentatively, D is TRBD1 (6 bases). CDR1 SEHNR and CDR2 FQNEAQ come from the germline V gene (reference sequence). CDR3 length: 16 residues. The V end lost 4 bases, the J end lost 4 bases, and 17 bases lay between the germline ends. CDR3 sequence reads: CASSSADRNGNQPQHF. As DNA, the CDR3 is TGTGCCAGCAGCTCCGCTGACAGGAATGGGAATCAGCCCCAGCATTTT.

This chain connects TRBV7-6 to TRBJ2-7; 10 positions agree with TRBD2. J was trimmed by 0 bases and V by 5 bases; bases with no gene match: 10. Looked up from germline, CDR1 is SGHVS and CDR2 is FNYEAQ. The CDR3 runs to 17 residues. The DNA for the CDR3 is TGTGCCAGCAGCCGCGGGGCTAGCGGGAGTACCTCCTACGAGCAGTACTTC. Protein product: CASSRGASGSTSYEQYF.